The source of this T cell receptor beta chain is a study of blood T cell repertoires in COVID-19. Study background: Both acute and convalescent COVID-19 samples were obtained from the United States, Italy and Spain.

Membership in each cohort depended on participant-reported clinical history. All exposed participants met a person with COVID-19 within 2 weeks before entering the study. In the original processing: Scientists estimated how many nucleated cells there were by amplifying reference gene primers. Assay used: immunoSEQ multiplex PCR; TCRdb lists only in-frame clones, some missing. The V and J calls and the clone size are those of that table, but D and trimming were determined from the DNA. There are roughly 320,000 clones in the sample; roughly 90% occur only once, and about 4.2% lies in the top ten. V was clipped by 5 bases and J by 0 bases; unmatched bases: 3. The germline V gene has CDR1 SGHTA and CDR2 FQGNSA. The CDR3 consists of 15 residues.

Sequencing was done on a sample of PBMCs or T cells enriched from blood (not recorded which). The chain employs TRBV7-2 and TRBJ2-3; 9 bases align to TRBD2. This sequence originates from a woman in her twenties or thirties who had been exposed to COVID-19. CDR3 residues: CASSPSGGSTDTQYF. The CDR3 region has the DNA TGTGCCAGCAGCCCGAGCGGGGGGAGCACAGATACGCAGTATTTT. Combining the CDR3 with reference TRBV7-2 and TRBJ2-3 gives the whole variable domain GAGVSQSPSNKVTEKGKDVELRCDPISGHTALYWYRQSLGQGLEFLIYFQGNSAPDKSGLPSDRFSAERTGGSVSTLTIQRTQQEDSAVYLCASSPSGGSTDTQYFGPGTRLTVL.